Listed below are T cell receptor beta chains from one sample, sequenced in a study of Graves' ophthalmopathy and Graves' hyperthyroidism. TCRdb reprocessed the multiplex PCR reads with MiXCR, giving one entry per CDR3 protein. Of 650,000 to 900,000 distinct CDR3 sequences in the sample, around 40% were seen once. The specimen sequenced was peripheral blood. These TCRs come from an adult man with Graves' ophthalmopathy. Both conserved end residues are part of each CDR3. Each record gives: D gene, J gene, V gene, clone size, CDR3 length, CDR3 protein, CDR3 DNA. A D gene is named only where the DNA matches it firmly. Only part of the rows carry a size: once, few, many, or a class if the clone is expanded.

TRBD1 TRBJ1-1 TRBV5-4 . 18 CASSLPPGQGAGYTEAFF TGTGCCAGCAGCTTGCCCCCGGGACAGGGAGCGGGCTACACTGAAGCTTTCTTT
. TRBJ1-3 TRBV7-3 . 13 CASSLNFGNTIYF TGTGCCAGCAGCTTAAATTTCGGAAACACCATATATTTT
TRBD2 TRBJ2-5 TRBV7-2 . 18 CASSFVGSGGAYQETQDF TGTGCCAGCAGCTTTGTCGGTAGCGGGGGCGCTTACCAAGAGACCCAGGACTTC
. TRBJ1-1 TRBV12-3/TRBV12-4 . 13 CASSGQQNTEAFF TGTGCCAGCAGTGGACAGCAAAACACTGAAGCTTTCTTT
. TRBJ1-6 TRBV5-6 few 16 CASRIGGAAWNSPLHF TGTGCCAGCAGGATAGGGGGTGCGGCTTGGAATTCACCCCTCCACTTT
TRBD1 TRBJ2-6 TRBV29-1 once 14 CSVQDRGGANVLTF TGCAGCGTTCAGGACAGGGGCGGGGCCAACGTCCTGACTTTC
. TRBJ1-1 TRBV29-1 many 12 CSVEAEGNEAFF TGCAGCGTTGAAGCTGAGGGTAATGAAGCTTTCTTT
. TRBJ1-2 TRBV10-2 . 13 CASSESDARFNTF TGCGCCAGCAGTGAGTCCGACGCTCGGTTTAACACCTTC
TRBD1 TRBJ2-7 TRBV28 few 15 CASRVRTGWVYEQYF TGTGCCAGCAGGGTTAGGACAGGCTGGGTCTACGAGCAGTACTTC
. TRBJ1-6 TRBV2 many 14 CASRGLVDNSPLHF TGTGCCAGCAGGGGGCTAGTAGATAATTCACCCCTCCACTTT
TRBD1 TRBJ1-5 TRBV19 few 15 CASSTDRGANQPQHF TGTGCCAGTAGTACCGACAGGGGGGCCAATCAGCCCCAGCATTTT
TRBD1 TRBJ2-7 TRBV9 many 16 CASSIGQGATTYEQYF TGTGCCAGCAGCATCGGACAGGGGGCGACCACCTACGAGCAGTACTTC
. TRBJ2-3 TRBV7-9 . 14 CASSPGLSTDTQYF TGTGCCAGCAGCCCAGGATTGAGCACAGATACGCAGTATTTT
. TRBJ2-7 TRBV10-3 many 15 CAISESSGNDHEQYF TGTGCCATCAGTGAGTCCTCTGGGAACGACCACGAGCAGTACTTC
. TRBJ1-6 TRBV7-3 once 15 CASSIQGTGNSPLHF TGTGCCAGCAGCATTCAGGGTACTGGGAATTCACCCCTCCACTTT
. TRBJ2-7 TRBV2 once 15 CASRGGDRDSYEQYF TGTGCCAGCAGGGGGGGGGACAGAGACTCCTACGAGCAGTACTTC
. TRBJ1-3 TRBV9 . 16 CASSQGRAGGGETIYF TGTGCCAGCAGCCAAGGTCGAGCGGGAGGTGGAGAGACCATATATTTT
. TRBJ2-7 TRBV7-7 . 14 CASSSAGSLYEQYF TGTGCCAGCAGCTCGGCGGGGAGCCTCTACGAGCAGTACTTC
. TRBJ1-4 TRBV7-8 many 14 CASSLTRQVEYLFF TGTGCCAGCAGCCTTACGAGACAGGTCGAATATCTGTTTTTT
. TRBJ1-5 TRBV24-1 . 18 CATSDLRQGRLRNQPQHF TGTGCCACCAGTGATTTGAGGCAGGGGCGCTTAAGGAATCAGCCCCAGCATTTT
TRBD1 TRBJ1-5 TRBV10-3 many 14 CAISESRGDQPQHF TGTGCCATCAGTGAGTCCAGGGGGGATCAGCCCCAGCATTTT
TRBD1 TRBJ2-7 TRBV4-2 few 15 CASSQRRTGSYEQYF TGTGCCAGCAGCCAACGCCGGACAGGGAGCTACGAGCAGTACTTC